This entry features one TCR beta chain sequence. Its target is not known. V dropped 4 bases and J dropped 0; count of bases not matched to a gene: 4. CDR3 length equals 16 residues. CDR1 and CDR2 from the germline V gene are MGHDK and SYGVNS. Patients selected for sequencing had displayed CD8+CD57+ cell expansion by flow cytometry. Severe acquired aplastic anemia was present in every patient. This entry comes from a study of CD8+CD57+ T cells in acquired aplastic anemia. Study-level background: Mean DNA quantity obtained from sorted CD4+ and CD8+ cells was 3 to 4 ug. Points from the study as a whole: Overlap between patients and controls comprised roughly 28 CD8+ CDR3 sequences.

Genomic DNA served as template for TCR beta VDJ and CDR3 profiling. Each CDR3 protein is one row after TCRdb ran MiXCR on the reads. The sample lists approximately 470,000 distinct CDR3 sequences; approximately 32% were seen once. Material: sorted CD4+, CD8+, or CD8+CD57+ T cells (not recorded which) from PBMCs. This rearrangement joins TRBV25-1 to TRBJ2-2; 8 nucleotides align to TRBD1. The sequence came from a human donor with aplastic anemia. CDR3 sequence (DNA): TGTGCCAGCAGTGCAAGGACAGGGTCGAACACCGGGGAGCTGTTTTTT. Translated: CASSARTGSNTGELFF.